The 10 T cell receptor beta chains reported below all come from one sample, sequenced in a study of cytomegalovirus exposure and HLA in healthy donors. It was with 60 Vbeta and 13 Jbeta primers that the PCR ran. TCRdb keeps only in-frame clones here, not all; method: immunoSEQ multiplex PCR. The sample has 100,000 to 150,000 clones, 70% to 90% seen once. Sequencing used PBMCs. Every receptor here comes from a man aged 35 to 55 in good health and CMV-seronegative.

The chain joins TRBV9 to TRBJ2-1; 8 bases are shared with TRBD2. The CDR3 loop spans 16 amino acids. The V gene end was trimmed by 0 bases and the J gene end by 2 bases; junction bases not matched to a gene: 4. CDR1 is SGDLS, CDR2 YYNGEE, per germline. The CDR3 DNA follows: TGTGCCAGCAGCGTAGTGGGCGGGGGGCCCTACAATGAGCAGTTCTTC. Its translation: CASSVVGGGPYNEQFF.

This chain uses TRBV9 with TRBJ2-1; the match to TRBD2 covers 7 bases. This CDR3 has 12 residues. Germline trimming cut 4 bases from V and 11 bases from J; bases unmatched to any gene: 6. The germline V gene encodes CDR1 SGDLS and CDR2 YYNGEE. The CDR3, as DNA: TGTGCCAGCAGCCCGGCGGGGGATAAGCAGTTCTTC. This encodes CASSPAGDKQFF.

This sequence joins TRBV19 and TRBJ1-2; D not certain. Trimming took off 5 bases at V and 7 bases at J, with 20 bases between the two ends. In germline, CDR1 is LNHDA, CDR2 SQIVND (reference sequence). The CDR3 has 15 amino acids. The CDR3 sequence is CASSPRSAVTRGYTF. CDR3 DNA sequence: TGTGCCAGTAGTCCCAGGTCGGCCGTTACACGTGGCTACACCTTC. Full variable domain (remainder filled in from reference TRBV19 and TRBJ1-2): DGGITQSPKYLFRKEGQNVTLSCEQNLNHDAMYWYRQDPGQGLRLIYYSQIVNDFQKGDIAEGYSVSREKKESFPLTVTSAQKNPTAFYLCASSPRSAVTRGYTFGSGTRLTVV.

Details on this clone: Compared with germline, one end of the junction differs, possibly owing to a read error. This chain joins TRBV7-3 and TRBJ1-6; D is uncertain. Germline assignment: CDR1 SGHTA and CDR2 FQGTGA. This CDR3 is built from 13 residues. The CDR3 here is CASSLTTGSPLHF. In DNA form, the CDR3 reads TGTGCCAGCAGCCTAACCACGGGGTCACCCCTCCACTTT.

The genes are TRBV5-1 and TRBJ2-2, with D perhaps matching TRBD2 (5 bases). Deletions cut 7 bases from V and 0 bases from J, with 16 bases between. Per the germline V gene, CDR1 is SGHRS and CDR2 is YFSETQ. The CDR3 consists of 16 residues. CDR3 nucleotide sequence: TGCGCCAGCGGCCGAGGTTGGGAGACGAACACCGGGGAGCTGTTTTTT. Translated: CASGRGWETNTGELFF. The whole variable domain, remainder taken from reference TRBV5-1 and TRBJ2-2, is KAGVTQTPRYLIKTRGQQVTLSCSPISGHRSVSWYQQTPGQGLQFLFEYFSETQRNKGNFPGRFSGRQFSNSRSEMNVSTLELGDSALYLCASGRGWETNTGELFFGEGSRLTVL.

This chain's CDR3 is CASSSDYEQYF. The CDR3 region has the DNA TGTGCCAGCAGCTCCGATTACGAGCAGTACTTC. The chain combines TRBV7-6 with TRBJ2-5; the D is unclear. The last part of the DNA fits TRBJ2-7 better; the J call may be wrong. Germline CDR1 is SGHVS and CDR2 is FNYEAQ. The CDR3 extends over 11 amino acids.

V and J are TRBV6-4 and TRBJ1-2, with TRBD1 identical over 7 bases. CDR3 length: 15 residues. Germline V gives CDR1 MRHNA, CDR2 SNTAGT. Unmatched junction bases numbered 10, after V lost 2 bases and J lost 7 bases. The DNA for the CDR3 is TGTGCCAGCAGTGACGGAGGGGGCGCGAAGAGTGGCTACACCTTC. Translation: CASSDGGGAKSGYTF.

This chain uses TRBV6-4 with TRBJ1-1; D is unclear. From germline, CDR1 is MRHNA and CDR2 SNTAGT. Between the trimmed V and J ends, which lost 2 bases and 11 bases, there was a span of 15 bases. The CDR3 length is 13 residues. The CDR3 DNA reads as TGTGCCAGCAGTGACCTCCCGGATCGCGGGGCTTTCTTT. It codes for CASSDLPDRGAFF.

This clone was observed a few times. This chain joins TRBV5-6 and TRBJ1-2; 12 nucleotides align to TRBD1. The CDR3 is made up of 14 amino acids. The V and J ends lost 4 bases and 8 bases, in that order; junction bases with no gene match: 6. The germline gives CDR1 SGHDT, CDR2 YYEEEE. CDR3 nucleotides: TGTGCCAGCAGCGCCGGGACAGGGGGCCACGGCTACACCTTC. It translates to CASSAGTGGHGYTF.

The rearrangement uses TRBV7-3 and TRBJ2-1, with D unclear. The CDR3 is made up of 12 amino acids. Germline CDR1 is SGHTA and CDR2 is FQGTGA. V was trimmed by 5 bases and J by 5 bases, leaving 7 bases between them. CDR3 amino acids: CASSLRDNEQFF. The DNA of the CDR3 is TGTGCCAGCAGCCTCCGGGACAATGAGCAGTTCTTC. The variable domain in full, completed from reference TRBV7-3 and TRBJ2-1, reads GAGVSQTPSNKVTEKGKYVELRCDPISGHTALYWYRQSLGQGPEFLIYFQGTGAADDSGLPNDRFFAVRPEGSVSTLKIQRTERGDSAVYLCASSLRDNEQFFGPGTRLTVL.